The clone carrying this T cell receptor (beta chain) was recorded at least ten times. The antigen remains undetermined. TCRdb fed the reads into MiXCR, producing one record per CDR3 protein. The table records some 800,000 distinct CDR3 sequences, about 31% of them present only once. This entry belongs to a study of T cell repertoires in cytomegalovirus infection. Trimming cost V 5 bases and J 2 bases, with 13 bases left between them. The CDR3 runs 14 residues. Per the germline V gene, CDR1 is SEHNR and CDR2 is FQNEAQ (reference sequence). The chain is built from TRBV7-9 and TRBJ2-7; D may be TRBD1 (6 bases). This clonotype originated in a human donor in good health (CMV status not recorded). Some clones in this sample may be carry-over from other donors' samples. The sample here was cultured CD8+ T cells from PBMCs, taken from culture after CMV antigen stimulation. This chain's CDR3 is CASSIRDTPYEQYF. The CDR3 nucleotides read TGTGCCAGCAGCATCCGGGACACCCCCTACGAGCAGTACTTC.